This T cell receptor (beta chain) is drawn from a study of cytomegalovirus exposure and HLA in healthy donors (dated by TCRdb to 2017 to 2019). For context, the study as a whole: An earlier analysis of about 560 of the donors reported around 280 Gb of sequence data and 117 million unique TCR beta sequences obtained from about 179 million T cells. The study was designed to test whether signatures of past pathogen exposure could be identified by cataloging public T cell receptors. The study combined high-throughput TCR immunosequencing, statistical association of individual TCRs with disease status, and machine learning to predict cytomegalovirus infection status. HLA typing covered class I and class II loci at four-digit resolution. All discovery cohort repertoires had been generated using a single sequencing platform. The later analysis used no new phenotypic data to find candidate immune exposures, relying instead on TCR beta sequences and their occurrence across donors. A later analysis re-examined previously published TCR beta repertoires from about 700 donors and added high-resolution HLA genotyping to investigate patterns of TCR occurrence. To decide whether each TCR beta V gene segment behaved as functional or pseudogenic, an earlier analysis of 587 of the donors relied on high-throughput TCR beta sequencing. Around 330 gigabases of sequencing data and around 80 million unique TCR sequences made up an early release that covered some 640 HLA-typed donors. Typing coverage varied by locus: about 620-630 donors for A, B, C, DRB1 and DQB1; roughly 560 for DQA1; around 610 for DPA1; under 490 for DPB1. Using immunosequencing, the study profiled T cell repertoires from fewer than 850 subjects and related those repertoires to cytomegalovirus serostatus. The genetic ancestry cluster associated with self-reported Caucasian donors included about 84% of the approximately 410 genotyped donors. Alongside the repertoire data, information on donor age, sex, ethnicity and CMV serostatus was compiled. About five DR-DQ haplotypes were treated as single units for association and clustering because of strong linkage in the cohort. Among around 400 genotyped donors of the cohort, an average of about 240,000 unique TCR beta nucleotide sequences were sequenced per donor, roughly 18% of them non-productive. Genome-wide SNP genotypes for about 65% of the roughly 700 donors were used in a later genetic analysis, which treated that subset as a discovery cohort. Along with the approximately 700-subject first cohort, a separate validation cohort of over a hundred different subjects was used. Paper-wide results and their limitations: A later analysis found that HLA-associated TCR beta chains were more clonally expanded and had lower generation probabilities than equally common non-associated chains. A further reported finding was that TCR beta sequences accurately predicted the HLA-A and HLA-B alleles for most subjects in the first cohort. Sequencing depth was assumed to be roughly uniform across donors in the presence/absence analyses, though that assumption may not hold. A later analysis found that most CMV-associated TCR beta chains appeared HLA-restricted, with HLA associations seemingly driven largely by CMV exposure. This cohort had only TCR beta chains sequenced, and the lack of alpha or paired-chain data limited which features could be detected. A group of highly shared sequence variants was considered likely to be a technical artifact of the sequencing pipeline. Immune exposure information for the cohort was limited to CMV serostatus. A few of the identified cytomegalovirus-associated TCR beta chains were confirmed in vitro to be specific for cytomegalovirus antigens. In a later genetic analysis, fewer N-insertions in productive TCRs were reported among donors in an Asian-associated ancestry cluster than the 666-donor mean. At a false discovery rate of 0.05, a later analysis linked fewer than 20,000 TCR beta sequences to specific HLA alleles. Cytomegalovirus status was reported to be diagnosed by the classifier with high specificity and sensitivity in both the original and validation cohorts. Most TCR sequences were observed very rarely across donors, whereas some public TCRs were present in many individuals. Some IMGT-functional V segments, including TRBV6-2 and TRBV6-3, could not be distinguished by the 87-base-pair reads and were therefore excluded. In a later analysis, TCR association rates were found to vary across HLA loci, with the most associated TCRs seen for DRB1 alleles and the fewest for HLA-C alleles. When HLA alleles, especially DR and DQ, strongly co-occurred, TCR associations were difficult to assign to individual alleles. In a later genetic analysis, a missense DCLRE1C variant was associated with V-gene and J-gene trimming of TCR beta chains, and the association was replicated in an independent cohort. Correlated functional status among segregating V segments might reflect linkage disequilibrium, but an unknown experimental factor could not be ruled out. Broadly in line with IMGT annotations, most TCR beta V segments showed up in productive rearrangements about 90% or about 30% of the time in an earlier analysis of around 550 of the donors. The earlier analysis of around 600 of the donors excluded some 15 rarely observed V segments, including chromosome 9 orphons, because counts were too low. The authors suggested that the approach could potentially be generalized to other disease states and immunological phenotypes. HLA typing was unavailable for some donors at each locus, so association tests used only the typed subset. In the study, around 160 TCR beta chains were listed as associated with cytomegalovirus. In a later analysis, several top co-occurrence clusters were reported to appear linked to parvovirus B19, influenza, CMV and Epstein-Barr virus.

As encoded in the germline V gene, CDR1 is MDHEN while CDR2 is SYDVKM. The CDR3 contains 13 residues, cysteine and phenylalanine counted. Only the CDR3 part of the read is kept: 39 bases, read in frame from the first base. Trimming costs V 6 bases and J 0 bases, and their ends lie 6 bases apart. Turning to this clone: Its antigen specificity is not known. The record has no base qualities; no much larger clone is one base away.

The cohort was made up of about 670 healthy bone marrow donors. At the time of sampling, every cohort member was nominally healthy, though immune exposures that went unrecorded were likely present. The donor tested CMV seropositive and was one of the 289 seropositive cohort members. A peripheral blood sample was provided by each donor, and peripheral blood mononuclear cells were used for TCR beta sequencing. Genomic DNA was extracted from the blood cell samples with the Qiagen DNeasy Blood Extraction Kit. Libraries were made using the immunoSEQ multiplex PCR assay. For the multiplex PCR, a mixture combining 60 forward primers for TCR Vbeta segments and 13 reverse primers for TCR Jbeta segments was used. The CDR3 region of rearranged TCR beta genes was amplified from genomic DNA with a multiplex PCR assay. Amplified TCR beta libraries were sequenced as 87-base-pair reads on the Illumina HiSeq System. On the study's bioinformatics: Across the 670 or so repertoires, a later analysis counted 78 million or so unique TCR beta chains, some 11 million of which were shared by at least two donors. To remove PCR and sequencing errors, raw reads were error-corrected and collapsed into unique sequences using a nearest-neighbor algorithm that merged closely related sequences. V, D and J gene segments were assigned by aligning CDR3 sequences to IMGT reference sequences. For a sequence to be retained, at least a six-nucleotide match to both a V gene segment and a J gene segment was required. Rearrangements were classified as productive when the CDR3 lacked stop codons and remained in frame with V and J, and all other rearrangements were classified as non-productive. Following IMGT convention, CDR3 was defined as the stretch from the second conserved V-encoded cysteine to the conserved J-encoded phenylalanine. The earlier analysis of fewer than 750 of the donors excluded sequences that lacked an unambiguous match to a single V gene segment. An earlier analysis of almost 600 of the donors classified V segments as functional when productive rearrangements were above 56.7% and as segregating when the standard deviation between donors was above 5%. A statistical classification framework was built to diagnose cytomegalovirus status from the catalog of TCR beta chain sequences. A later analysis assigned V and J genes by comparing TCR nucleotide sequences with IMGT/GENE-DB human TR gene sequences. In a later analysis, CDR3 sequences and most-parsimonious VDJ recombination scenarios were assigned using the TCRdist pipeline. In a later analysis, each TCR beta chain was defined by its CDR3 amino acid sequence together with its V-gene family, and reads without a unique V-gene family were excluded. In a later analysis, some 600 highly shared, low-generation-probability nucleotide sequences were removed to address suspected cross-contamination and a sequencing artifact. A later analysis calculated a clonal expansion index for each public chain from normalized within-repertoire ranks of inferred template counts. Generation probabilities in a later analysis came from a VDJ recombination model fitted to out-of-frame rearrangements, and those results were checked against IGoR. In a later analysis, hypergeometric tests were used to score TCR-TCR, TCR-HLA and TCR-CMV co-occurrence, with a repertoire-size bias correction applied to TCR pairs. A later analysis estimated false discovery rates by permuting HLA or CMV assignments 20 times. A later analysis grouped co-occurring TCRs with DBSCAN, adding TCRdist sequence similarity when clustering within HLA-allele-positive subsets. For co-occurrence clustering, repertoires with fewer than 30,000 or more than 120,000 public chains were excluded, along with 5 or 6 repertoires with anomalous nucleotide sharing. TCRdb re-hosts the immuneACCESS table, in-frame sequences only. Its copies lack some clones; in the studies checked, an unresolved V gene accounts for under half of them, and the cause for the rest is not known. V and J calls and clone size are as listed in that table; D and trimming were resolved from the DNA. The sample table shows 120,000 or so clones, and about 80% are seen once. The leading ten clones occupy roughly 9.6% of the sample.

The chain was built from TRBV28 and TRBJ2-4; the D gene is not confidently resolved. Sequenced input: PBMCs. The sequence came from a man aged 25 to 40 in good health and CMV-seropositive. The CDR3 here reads CASSGVAKNIQYF. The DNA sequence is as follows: TGTGCCAGCAGCGGTGTAGCCAAAAACATTCAGTACTTC.